This T cell receptor beta chain was captured by sequencing in a study of blood T cell repertoires in COVID-19. Study at large: Samples representing acute and convalescent COVID-19 were sourced from the United States, Italy and Spain. PBMCs, B-cell-depleted T cells, or T cells provided the cDNA or gDNA that made up the material.

CDR1 is SGHNT, CDR2 YYREEE, per germline (reference sequence). The CDR3 extends over 15 amino acids. V was pared by 0 bases and J by 1 base, with 10 bases between. This clone showed up just once. The method was immunoSEQ multiplex PCR; TCRdb's version includes in-frame clones alone and lacks a portion of them. The sample records some 250,000 clones, 60% to 75% being singletons. This rearrangement joins TRBV5-4 to TRBJ1-1; unclear D gene. The specimen was peripheral blood. This TCR was recovered from a woman aged 80 or older with acute or convalescent COVID-19. The CDR3 nucleotides are TGTGCCAGCAGCTTGGACTCCACAGCGAACACTGAAGCTTTCTTT. Its protein product is CASSLDSTANTEAFF.